These 28 T cell receptor beta chains originate from one sample sequenced in a study of response to subunit inactivated influenza vaccine. TCRdb independently ran MiXCR on the RT-PCR reads; one entry per CDR3 protein. The sample lists 400,000 to 650,000 distinct CDR3 sequences, under 8.5% occurring once. Sequencing used PBMCs from blood, obtained around 25 months after vaccination. Source of these receptors: a man aged 45 to 75 who received an inactivated influenza vaccine.

The chain employs TRBV4-1 and TRBJ1-1; 11 nucleotides line up with TRBD1. Unmatched junction bases numbered 7, after V lost 0 bases and J lost 4 bases. Germline CDR1 reads MGHRA; CDR2 reads YSYEKL. This CDR3 has 17 amino acids. CDR3 bases: TGCGCCAGCAGCCAAGATGGACGGGGGACAGGGGGCACTGAAGCTTTCTTT. It encodes CASSQDGRGTGGTEAFF.

J is TRBJ2-6 and V is TRBV6-4; D perhaps matches TRBD2 (5 bases). The CDR3 spans 15 residues. In germline, CDR1 is MRHNA, CDR2 SNTAGT. With 0 bases removed from V and 3 bases from J, the gap between germline ends came to 6 bases. CDR3 residues: CASSDSGVGANVLTF. For the CDR3, the DNA is TGTGCCAGCAGTGACTCCGGGGTTGGGGCCAACGTCCTGACTTTC.

This clonotype turned up a few times. V is TRBV6-2 or TRBV6-3 and J is TRBJ1-3; D unclear. This CDR3 is 16 amino acids long. In germline, CDR1 is MNHEY, CDR2 SVGEGT. Trimming removed 6 bases at V and 0 bases at J, with 15 bases between. CDR3 protein: CASRLAGVSSGNTIYF. CDR3 nucleotides: TGTGCCAGCAGGCTAGCAGGCGTCTCCTCTGGAAACACCATATATTTT.

The CDR3 coding sequence is TGTGCCAGCAGCGCCCGACAAAACTATGGCTACACCTTC. Amino acid sequence: CASSARQNYGYTF. This chain links TRBV2 with TRBJ1-2; no clear D. The V gene lost 6 bases and the J gene lost 2 bases, with 10 bases spanning the gap. The CDR3 totals 13 residues. CDR1 and CDR2 from the germline V gene are SNHLY and FYNNEI.

This clonotype was seen a few times. This chain links TRBV5-6 with TRBJ2-7; D is perhaps TRBD2 (5 bases). The V end lost 2 bases, the J end lost 5 bases, and 17 bases lay between the germline ends. This CDR3 has 15 residues. Germline V gene data show CDR1 as SGHDT and CDR2 as YYEEEE. CDR3 DNA sequence: TGTGCCAGCAGCTTTTCATTCGGGAAGGGTGACGAGCAGTACTTC. It codes for CASSFSFGKGDEQYF.

In this sample, this clonotype turned up a few times. The chain combines TRBV5-1 with TRBJ2-2, with a possible D match to TRBD1 (6 bases). Per germline, CDR1 SGHRS and CDR2 YFSETQ. The germline V and J ends were trimmed by 4 bases and 7 bases, with 20 bases remaining between them. The CDR3 extends over 16 amino acids. In DNA, the CDR3 is TGCGCCAGCAGCCCCAAGCTTACAGGGTCGGGCGGGGAGCTGTTTTTT. Protein: CASSPKLTGSGGELFF.

This clonotype showed up just once. A much larger clone is a single base away; this may be a read error. No conserved phenylalanine or tryptophan ends this CDR3, so it is likely a read error. The chain joins TRBV10-3 to TRBJ1-2; D possibly corresponds to TRBD1 (6 bases). V lost 3 bases and J lost 2, with 7 bases in between. Germline V CDR1 and CDR2: ENHRY, SYGVKD. The length of the CDR3 is 13 residues. CDR3: CAISDGQNYGYTL. The CDR3 bases are TGTGCCATCAGTGACGGACAGAACTATGGCTACACCCTC.

The table lists this clonotype with many counts. The chain is built from TRBV5-6 and TRBJ2-1; no definite D call. Germline CDR1 is SGHDT and CDR2 is YYEEEE. The ends were cut back, 0 bases at V and 9 bases at J, with 16 bases in the middle. The length of the CDR3 is 15 residues. The CDR3, as DNA: TGTGCCAGCAGCTTGGGAGGAGATATGCCAGTTGAGCAGTTCTTC. Its protein product is CASSLGGDMPVEQFF.

This clonotype has ten or more counts. The chain has TRBV7-3 and TRBJ2-3, with D tentatively TRBD2 (6 bases). The germline gives CDR1 SGHTA, CDR2 FQGTGA. Trimming removed 2 bases at V and 0 bases at J, with 9 bases between. This CDR3 spans 15 amino acids. The CDR3 spells CASSLAGRSTDTQYF. In DNA form, the CDR3 reads TGTGCCAGCAGCTTAGCGGGAAGGAGCACAGATACGCAGTATTTT.

Ten or more counts support this clonotype. The V and J genes are TRBV25-1 and TRBJ2-1, with D perhaps TRBD1 or TRBD2 (5 bases each). Germline V lookup: CDR1 MGHDK, CDR2 SYGVNS. The CDR3 sequence is 15 residues long. Trimming removed 1 base at V and 7 bases at J, with 14 bases between. DNA of the CDR3: TGTGCCAGCAGTGAATTAAGGGCGTGGGGGAATGAGCAGTTCTTC. Amino acids: CASSELRAWGNEQFF.

The chain carries TRBV7-2 and TRBJ2-3, with 7 bases that match TRBD1. J was trimmed by 2 bases and V by 5 bases; bases with no gene match: 7. The length of the CDR3 is 15 residues. Per the germline V gene, CDR1 is SGHTA and CDR2 is FQGNSA. In DNA, the CDR3 is TGTGCCAGCAGCCGATCGACAGGGATCACAGATACGCAGTATTTT. Translated: CASSRSTGITDTQYF.

This clonotype was picked up many times. The rearrangement links TRBV16 to TRBJ2-7, with no clear D. Germline assignment: CDR1 KGHSY and CDR2 FQNENV. Trimming left V 3 bases short and J 4 bases short, with 7 bases between. CDR3 length equals 12 residues. CDR3 region: CASSHSQYEQYF. The DNA for the CDR3 is TGTGCCAGCAGCCACTCACAATACGAGCAGTACTTC.

This clonotype was recorded many times. The V gene is TRBV7-2, the J gene TRBJ2-5, with 9 bases matching TRBD2. Trimming cost V 4 bases and J 9 bases; bases outside gene matches: 9. Germline V gives CDR1 SGHTA, CDR2 FQGNSA. The CDR3 has 14 amino acids. CDR3 sequence reads: CASSSSGLASSQYF. Written as DNA, the CDR3 is TGTGCCAGCAGCTCCTCAGGACTAGCGTCGTCCCAGTACTTC.

The chain has TRBV12-3 or TRBV12-4 and TRBJ1-1, with a weak D call TRBD1 (5 bases). This CDR3 region has 15 residues. Trimming removed 6 bases at V and 1 base at J, with 15 bases between. CDR3 bases: TGTGCCAGCAGCCCGGGACTCGGGCCGAACACTGAAGCTTTCTTT. This sequence encodes CASSPGLGPNTEAFF.

This clonotype showed up just a few times. This sequence joins TRBV20-1 and TRBJ2-1, with 7 positions matching TRBD2. J lost 6 bases, V lost 6 bases, and 14 bases had no gene match. From germline, CDR1 is DFQATT and CDR2 SNEGSKA (reference sequence). The CDR3 runs 15 residues. The DNA for the CDR3 is TGCAGTGCCGCTTTAGGAAGCGGGGTAACCAATGAGCAGTTCTTC. It codes for CSAALGSGVTNEQFF.

This clonotype has ten or more counts. The chain is built from TRBV7-6 and TRBJ1-1, with no clear D. Germline V gives CDR1 SGHVS, CDR2 FNYEAQ. V was shortened by 2 bases and J by 1 base, with 17 bases between the two germline ends. The CDR3 has 17 amino acids. CDR3 in amino acids: CASSLITSPSWNTEAFF. The CDR3 DNA is TGTGCCAGCAGCTTAATTACCTCCCCATCGTGGAACACTGAAGCTTTCTTT.

V is TRBV7-6 and J is TRBJ2-2; 7 bases align to TRBD1. The trim removed 6 bases at V and 6 bases at J, leaving 7 bases unmatched. The CDR3 has 14 residues. The germline V gene has CDR1 SGHVS and CDR2 FNYEAQ. The CDR3 DNA reads TGTGCCAGCAGGGACAGGCGGCGGGCCGGGGAGCTGTTTTTT. Amino acids: CASRDRRRAGELFF.

At least ten counts were recorded for this clonotype. CDR3 coding DNA: TGCAGTGCCACGACGGGGGGTAACTATGGCTACACCTTC. It is translated as CSATTGGNYGYTF. This sequence joins TRBV20-1 and TRBJ1-2; TRBD1 is a possible D gene (5 bases). CDR3 size: 13 residues. In germline, CDR1 is DFQATT, CDR2 SNEGSKA (reference sequence). V was clipped by 6 bases and J by 1 base, with 12 bases between them.

The chain joins TRBV9 to TRBJ2-7, with 7 bases identical to TRBD1. The V gene's germline CDR1 is SGDLS and CDR2 YYNGEE. The length of the CDR3 is 15 residues. The V gene end was trimmed by 0 bases and the J gene end by 4 bases; junction bases not matched to a gene: 7. CDR3 nucleotides: TGTGCCAGCAGCGTAGGTGGACAGGCCAAATACGAGCAGTACTTC. Protein: CASSVGGQAKYEQYF. Full variable domain (missing parts from reference TRBV9 and TRBJ2-7): DSGVTQTPKHLITATGQRVTLRCSPRSGDLSVYWYQQSLDQGLQFLIQYYNGEERAKGNILERFSAQQFPDLHSELNLSSLELGDSALYFCASSVGGQAKYEQYFGPGTRLTVT.

This clonotype was detected many times. The chain couples TRBV28 to TRBJ1-1; D uncertain. Trimming took off 6 bases at V and 1 base at J, with 9 bases between the two ends. This CDR3 has 13 residues. CDR1 is MDHEN, CDR2 SYDVKM, per germline. The CDR3 region is CASRYEGNTEAFF. The CDR3 nucleotides read TGTGCCAGCAGATATGAAGGGAACACTGAAGCTTTCTTT.

The chain joins TRBV20-1 to TRBJ2-7; 14 bases match TRBD2. The V gene's germline CDR1 is DFQATT and CDR2 SNEGSKA (reference sequence). The CDR3 covers 19 residues. V trimming: 0 bases; J trimming: 3 bases; junction bases outside the gene matches: 13. CDR3 in amino acids: CSARDTPGTSGSSFYEQYF. The CDR3 nucleotides are TGCAGTGCTAGAGACACCCCCGGGACTAGCGGGAGTTCGTTCTACGAGCAGTACTTC.

This chain joins TRBV7-8 and TRBJ2-5; D perhaps matches TRBD2 (6 bases). Trimming removed 5 bases at V and 4 bases at J, with 17 bases between. The germline gives CDR1 SGHVS, CDR2 FQNEAQ. The CDR3 consists of 15 residues. Here the CDR3 DNA reads TGTGCCAGCAGCCCTGGGACTTGGGGCGTAGAGACCCAGTACTTC. Amino acids: CASSPGTWGVETQYF.

This clonotype was picked up a small number of times. V is TRBV5-1 and J is TRBJ1-4; perhaps TRBD1 as D (5 bases). The CDR3 has 16 amino acids. The V gene's germline CDR1 is SGHRS and CDR2 YFSETQ. Trimming took off 0 bases at V and 8 bases at J, with 17 bases between the two ends. CDR3 in amino acids: CASSLVGTGPSEKLFF. CDR3 bases: TGCGCCAGCAGCTTGGTGGGGACCGGGCCAAGCGAAAAACTGTTTTTT.

This clonotype was observed a few times. V and J are TRBV7-8 and TRBJ1-5; D unresolved. V shed 1 base and J shed 8 bases, with 12 bases lying between them. The CDR3 has 14 residues. The germline gives CDR1 SGHVS, CDR2 FQNEAQ. The CDR3 sequence is CASSLDNIFKPQHF. CDR3 DNA: TGTGCCAGCAGCTTAGATAACATCTTTAAGCCCCAGCATTTT.

The chain recombines TRBV4-2 with TRBJ1-6, with D possibly TRBD1 on 5 matching bases. CDR3 length equals 19 residues. CDR1 and CDR2 (germline): LGHNA, YNFKEQ. V was trimmed by 0 bases and J by 0 bases, leaving 15 bases between them. The CDR3 protein is CASSQDADGGYSYNSPLHF. Here the CDR3 DNA reads TGTGCCAGCAGCCAAGATGCGGACGGGGGATACTCCTATAATTCACCCCTCCACTTT.

For this clonotype: Because it lacks the conserved phenylalanine or tryptophan at the end, this CDR3 is likely a read error. This chain connects TRBV5-1 to TRBJ1-2; D is uncertain. Germline assignment: CDR1 SGHRS and CDR2 YFSETQ. V was pared by 4 bases and J by 1 base, with 8 bases between. The CDR3 length is 13 residues. The CDR3: CASSPRVNYGYTY. For the CDR3, the DNA is TGCGCCAGCAGCCCTCGAGTTAACTATGGCTACACCTAC.

This clonotype was seen repeatedly, ten times or more. The chain is built from TRBV24-1 and TRBJ2-1; weak D call: TRBD1 (5 bases). The V gene lost 4 bases and the J gene lost 5 bases, with 11 bases spanning the gap. Germline CDR1 reads KGHDR; CDR2 reads SFDVKD. This CDR3 is 14 amino acids long. Written as DNA, the CDR3 is TGTGCCACCAGTGACCCACGACAGAACAATGAGCAGTTCTTC. Protein sequence: CATSDPRQNNEQFF.

The chain recombines TRBV7-2 with TRBJ2-5, with D possibly matching TRBD1 (6 bases). This CDR3 has 12 amino acids. Trimming removed 1 base from V and 14 bases from J, with 14 bases in between. Germline CDR1 and CDR2: SGHTA and FQGNSA. The chain's CDR3 is CASSLETGVSYF. CDR3 in DNA: TGTGCCAGCAGCTTAGAGACAGGTGTTTCTTACTTC.